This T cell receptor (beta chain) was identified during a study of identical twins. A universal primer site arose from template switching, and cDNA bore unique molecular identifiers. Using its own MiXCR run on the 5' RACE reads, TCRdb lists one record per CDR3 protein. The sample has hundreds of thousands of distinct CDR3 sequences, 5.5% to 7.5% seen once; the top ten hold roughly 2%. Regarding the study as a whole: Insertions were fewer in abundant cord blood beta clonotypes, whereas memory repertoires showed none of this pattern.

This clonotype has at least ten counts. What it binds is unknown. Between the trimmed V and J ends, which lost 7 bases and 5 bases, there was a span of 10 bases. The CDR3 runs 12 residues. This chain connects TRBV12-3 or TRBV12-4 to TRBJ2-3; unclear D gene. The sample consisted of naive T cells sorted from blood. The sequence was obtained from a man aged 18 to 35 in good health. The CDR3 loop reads CASNLGGDTQYF. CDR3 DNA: TGTGCCAGCAACCTCGGTGGAGATACGCAGTATTTT.